Following are 11 T cell receptor beta chains from one sample sequenced in a study of tumor and adjacent non-tumor tissue in lung cancer. This sample's RNA came from whole unsorted tissue. TCRbeta libraries were built with three rounds of nested PCR, modified from ARM-PCR. A single record per CDR3 protein comes from TCRdb applying MiXCR to the multiplex PCR reads. The repertoire holds 130,000 or so distinct CDR3 sequences, approximately 71% seen once, with 13% in the top ten. Source material: lung tumor tissue. These receptors were collected from a man aged 30 to 45 with non-small cell lung cancer.

This clonotype has more than one count but fewer than ten. This sequence joins TRBV6-1 and TRBJ2-3; tentative D call: TRBD2 (6 bases). The V end was cut by 3 bases, the J end by 5 bases, with 9 bases between. Germline-derived CDR1 and CDR2 are MNHNS and SASEGT. The CDR3 is 13 amino acids. The CDR3: CASSDGGLDTQYF. The DNA of the CDR3 is TGTGCCAGCAGTGACGGGGGATTAGATACGCAGTATTTT.

As for this clonotype: Its ends do not fully match the called genes, so a read error is possible. V usage is TRBV4-3 and J usage is TRBJ1-4, with a weak D call TRBD1 (5 bases). Germline V gives CDR1 LGHNA, CDR2 YSLEER. This CDR3 is built from 16 residues. This CDR3 reads CASNHADRPTNENLFF. In DNA form, the CDR3 reads TGCGCCAGCAACCACGCTGACAGACCAACTAATGAAAATCTGTTTTTT.

Regarding this clonotype: Relative to the germline gene, one junction end is altered; a read error may explain this. The chain uses TRBV20-1 and TRBJ1-5, with D tentatively TRBD1 (6 bases). Germline values: CDR1 DFQATT, CDR2 SNEGSKA (reference sequence). This CDR3 spans 16 amino acids. CDR3: CSARDFRGYSNQPQRF. CDR3 in DNA: TGCAGTGCTAGAGATTTCAGGGGATACTCCAATCAGCCCCAACGTTTT.

This chain connects TRBV12-3 or TRBV12-4 to TRBJ1-3; D is uncertain. The CDR3 totals 13 residues. V gave up 2 bases and J gave up 4 bases, with 6 bases separating them. The CDR3 DNA is TGTGCCAGCAGTTTAATGGCCGGAAACACCATATATTTT. Translated: CASSLMAGNTIYF.

DNA of the CDR3: TGTGCCAGCACCAAAATCTATGGCTACACCTTC. This codes for CASTKIYGYTF. J is TRBJ1-2 and V is TRBV28; D gene ambiguous. The CDR3 contains 11 residues. CDR1 and CDR2 (germline): MDHEN, SYDVKM. V lost 7 bases, J lost 4 bases, and 7 bases lay in between.

The chain links TRBV20-1 to TRBJ2-3; D gene uncertain. This CDR3 contains 13 residues. The germline V gene has CDR1 DFQATT and CDR2 SNEGSKA (reference sequence). Trimming cost V 4 bases and J 11 bases, with 19 bases left between them. This CDR3 is CSAKPPARDLQYF. CDR3 nucleotide sequence: TGCAGTGCTAAACCGCCAGCTAGAGATTTGCAGTATTTT.

The sample holds a few counts of this clonotype. This may be a read error, as it is one base from a much larger clone. The chain has TRBV29-1 and TRBJ2-1; maybe TRBD1 (6 bases). CDR1 is SQVTM and CDR2 is ANQGSEA in the germline V gene. V was trimmed by 3 bases and J by 6 bases, leaving 15 bases between them. This CDR3 is built from 14 residues. The CDR3 sequence: CSVETWDNINEQFF. In nucleotides, the CDR3 is TGCAGCGTTGAGACATGGGACAATATCAATGAGCAGTTCTTC.

Regarding this clonotype: As the CDR3 is not closed by the conserved phenylalanine or tryptophan, this likely results from a read error. The rearrangement uses TRBV6-2 or TRBV6-3 and TRBJ2-5; tentative D call: TRBD2 (5 bases). Germline-derived CDR1 and CDR2 are MNHEY and SVGEGT. The CDR3 loop spans 12 amino acids. V was shortened by 10 bases and J by 5 bases, with 14 bases between the two germline ends. CDR3 in amino acids: CANSRGGETQYL. CDR3 in DNA: TGTGCCAACAGCCGGGGTGGGGAGACCCAGTACCTC.

This clonotype appeared a few times. This chain links TRBV28 with TRBJ2-3, with 8 bases identical to TRBD2. Germline V lookup: CDR1 MDHEN, CDR2 SYDVKM. The V segment lost 0 bases and the J segment 4 bases; nucleotides outside the gene matches: 9. The CDR3 contains 17 residues. CDR3 in amino acids: CASSLWAGGGVSDTQYF. The CDR3 DNA follows: TGTGCCAGCAGTTTATGGGCGGGGGGCGGGGTTTCAGATACGCAGTATTTT.

This clonotype was seen once. It may be a read error: a sequence one base away is much more abundant. The chain couples TRBV20-1 to TRBJ2-1, with TRBD2 identical over 12 bases. Germline V gene lookup returns CDR1 DFQATT and CDR2 SNEGSKA (reference sequence). The CDR3 runs 14 residues. The CDR3 here is CIASGRVSYNEQFF. CDR3 DNA: TGCATTGCTAGCGGGAGGGTCTCCTACAATGAGCAGTTCTTC.

In the case of this clonotype: The junction departs from the called germline gene at one end, perhaps through a read error. This chain connects TRBV5-5 to TRBJ1-5; the D is unclear. The CDR3 spans 14 residues. The germline V gene has CDR1 SGHKS and CDR2 YYEKEE (reference sequence). The CDR3 DNA is TGTGCCAGTAGCTTGCGTTACCTAGATCAGCACCAGCATTTT. It yields the protein CASSLRYLDQHQHF.